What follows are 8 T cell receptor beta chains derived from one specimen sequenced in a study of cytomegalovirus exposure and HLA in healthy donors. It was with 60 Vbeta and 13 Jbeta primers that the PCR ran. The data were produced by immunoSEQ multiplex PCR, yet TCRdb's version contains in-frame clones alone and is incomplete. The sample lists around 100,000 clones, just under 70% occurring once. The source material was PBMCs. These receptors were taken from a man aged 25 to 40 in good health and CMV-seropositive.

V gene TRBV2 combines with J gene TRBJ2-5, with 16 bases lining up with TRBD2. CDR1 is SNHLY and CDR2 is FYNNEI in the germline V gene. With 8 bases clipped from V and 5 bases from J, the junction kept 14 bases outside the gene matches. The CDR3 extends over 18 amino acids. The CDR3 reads CASGAHGTSGGARETQYF. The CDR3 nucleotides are TGTGCCAGCGGCGCTCACGGGACTAGCGGGGGGGCCCGGGAGACCCAGTACTTC.

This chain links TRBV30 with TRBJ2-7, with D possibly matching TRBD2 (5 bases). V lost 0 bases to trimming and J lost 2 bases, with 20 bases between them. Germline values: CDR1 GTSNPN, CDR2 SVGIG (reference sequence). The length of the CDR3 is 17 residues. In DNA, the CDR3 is TGTGCCTGGAGTGTACGAGGGTTAGGGTTGGGAGCCTACGAGCAGTACTTC. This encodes CAWSVRGLGLGAYEQYF. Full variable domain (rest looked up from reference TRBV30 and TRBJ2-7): SQTIHQWPATLVQPVGSPLSLECTVEGTSNPNLYWYRQAAGRGLQLLFYSVGIGQISSEVPQNLSASRPQDRQFILSSKKLLLSDSGFYLCAWSVRGLGLGAYEQYFGPGTRLTVT.

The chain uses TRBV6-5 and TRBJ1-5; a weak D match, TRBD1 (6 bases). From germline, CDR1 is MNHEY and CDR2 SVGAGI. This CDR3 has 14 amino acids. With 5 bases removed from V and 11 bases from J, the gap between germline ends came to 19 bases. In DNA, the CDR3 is TGTGCCAGCAGTACCACGGACAGTTTCAAAGCCCAGCATTTT. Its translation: CASSTTDSFKAQHF.

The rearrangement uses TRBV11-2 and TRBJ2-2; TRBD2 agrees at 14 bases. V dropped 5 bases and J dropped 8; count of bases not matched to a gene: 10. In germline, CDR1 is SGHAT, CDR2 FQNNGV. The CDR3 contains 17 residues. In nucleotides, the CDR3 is TGTGCCAGCAGCCCGATGACTAGCGGGAGGGTAGGGGGGGAGCTGTTTTTT. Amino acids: CASSPMTSGRVGGELFF.

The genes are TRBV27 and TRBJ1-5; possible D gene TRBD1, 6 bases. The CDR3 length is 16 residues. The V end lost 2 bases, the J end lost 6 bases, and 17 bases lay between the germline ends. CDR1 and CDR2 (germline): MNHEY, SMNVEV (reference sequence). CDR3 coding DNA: TGTGCCAGCAGTTTAAGGGGCAGGGAGGGGGTTCAGCCCCAGCATTTT. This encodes CASSLRGREGVQPQHF.

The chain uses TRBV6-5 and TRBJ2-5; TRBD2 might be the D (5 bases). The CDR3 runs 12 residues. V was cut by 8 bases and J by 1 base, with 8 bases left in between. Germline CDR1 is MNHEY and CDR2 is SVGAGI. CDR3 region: CASWEIQETQYF. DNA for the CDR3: TGTGCCAGCTGGGAGATCCAAGAGACCCAGTACTTC.

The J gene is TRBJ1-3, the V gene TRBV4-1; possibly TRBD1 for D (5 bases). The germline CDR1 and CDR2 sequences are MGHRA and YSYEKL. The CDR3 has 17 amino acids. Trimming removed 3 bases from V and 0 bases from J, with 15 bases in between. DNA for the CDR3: TGCGCCAGCAGCCAGCGTCAGGGCTCGAGCTCTGGAAACACCATATATTTT. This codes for CASSQRQGSSSGNTIYF.

The CDR3 DNA reads TGTGCCAGCAGCTCAGAGAGGGGGACTGAAGCTTTCTTT. Protein product: CASSSERGTEAFF. The gene calls are TRBV11-2 and TRBJ1-1; D is perhaps TRBD1 (6 bases). Germline V gene sequence: CDR1 SGHAT, CDR2 FQNNGV. CDR3 length: 13 residues. Trimming pared 4 bases from V and 5 bases from J, leaving 11 bases between.